This T cell receptor beta chain was obtained from a study of blood T cell repertoires in COVID-19. For the study at large: Acute and convalescent COVID-19 specimens originated in the United States, Italy and Spain. The cDNA or gDNA used as material had been derived from T cells, B-cell-depleted T cells, or PBMCs.

This CDR3 spans 14 amino acids. Germline V gene sequence: CDR1 MDHEN, CDR2 SYDVKM. V was trimmed by 8 bases and J by 0 bases, leaving 11 bases between them. In the study's own analysis: How many nucleated cells were present was estimated from reference gene primer amplification. Method: immunoSEQ multiplex PCR; TCRdb's copy keeps in-frame clones and lacks some. V and J calls plus clone size are reproduced from that table; the DNA served to infer D and trimming. The sample lists under 150,000 clones, approximately 88% occurring once. The V and J genes are TRBV28 and TRBJ2-1, with D unresolved. Sequencing was done on a sample of peripheral blood. The origin of this receptor is a man aged 65 to 85 with active COVID-19. For the CDR3, the DNA is TGTGCCAGCGACCAAAGGAGCTCCTACAATGAGCAGTTCTTC. Translated: CASDQRSSYNEQFF.